These T cell receptor beta chains were read from a single sample in a study of resident and recirculating memory T cells in vitiligo. Repertoires were generated with immunoSEQ multiplex PCR, while TCRdb's copy carries only in-frame clones and drops some. The sample has around 76,000 clones; 91% are singletons. Source material: blood. The receptors were sampled from a male donor with vitiligo. Both conserved end residues are part of each CDR3. A D gene is named only where the DNA matches it firmly. A row's size may be missing; if present it is once, few, many or a size class.

NA,TRBD2,TRBJ2-3,TRBV7-6,TGTGCCAGCAGCTTAGTAGTAGCGGGGGTGATAGATACGCAGTATTTT,CASSLVVAGVIDTQYF
NA,TRBD1,TRBJ1-4,TRBV28,TGTGCCAGCAGTTTACTACAGGGGGCTCTGGGGGAAAAACTGTTTTTT,CASSLLQGALGEKLFF
NA,NA,TRBJ2-1,TRBV19,TGTGCCAGTAGAAGGAGTGTAACGCTCTACAATGAGCAGTTCTTC,CASRRSVTLYNEQFF
NA,NA,TRBJ1-5,TRBV19,TGTGCCAGTAGTATCTTTAGTGTGGCAGGGGGCAATCAGCCCCAGCATTTT,CASSIFSVAGGNQPQHF
NA,NA,TRBJ2-2,TRBV19,TGTGCCAGTAGTATAATGCGGCACACCGGGGAGCTGTTTTTT,CASSIMRHTGELFF
NA,TRBD1,TRBJ1-5,TRBV5-1,TGCGCCGGACACAGGGGTTACTTAGCCAATCCGCCCCAGCATTTT,CAGHRGYLANPPQHF
NA,NA,TRBJ1-1,TRBV29-1,TGCAGCGTTCGACGAGGGTACACTGAAGCTTTCTTT,CSVRRGYTEAFF
NA,TRBD1,TRBJ1-2,TRBV19,TGTGCCAGTAGCCAAGACAGGGGACGGGGCTACACCTTC,CASSQDRGRGYTF
NA,NA,TRBJ2-1,TRBV30,TGTGCCTGGAGTTCAGCGGGCAGGGAGCAGTTCTTC,CAWSSAGREQFF
NA,NA,TRBJ2-7,TRBV5-4,TGTGCCAGCAACAAACAGGGAACTGGTAACAACGAGCAGTACTTC,CASNKQGTGNNEQYF
NA,NA,TRBJ2-1,TRBV6-5,TGTGCCAGCTCTTCGAGGGGGGGGTCCTACAATGAGCAGTTCTTC,CASSSRGGSYNEQFF
NA,TRBD1,TRBJ2-7,TRBV28,TGTGCCAGCAGGAGGACAGGGGGCGTCCCCTACGAGCAGTACTTC,CASRRTGGVPYEQYF
NA,TRBD2,TRBJ2-7,TRBV7-4,TGTGCCAGCAGCTTAATCGGCGGGGGGACCTACGAGCAGTACTTC,CASSLIGGGTYEQYF
NA,TRBD1,TRBJ2-3,TRBV4-2,TGTGCCAGCAGCCAGCGGACAGGAACCACAGATACGCAGTATTTT,CASSQRTGTTDTQYF
NA,TRBD1,TRBJ1-5,TRBV28,TGTGCCAGCAGCCCCGGACAGGGAGGAGGCAATCAGCCCCAGCATTTT,CASSPGQGGGNQPQHF
once,NA,TRBJ2-7,TRBV9,TGTGCCAGCAGCGCTGCGGTGGCCGACGGCTCCTACGAGCAGTACTTC,CASSAAVADGSYEQYF
NA,TRBD2,TRBJ2-1,TRBV9,TGTGCCAGCAGCGCCCGTAGCGGGGACTCCTACAATGAGCAGTTCTTC,CASSARSGDSYNEQFF
NA,TRBD2,TRBJ2-1,TRBV2,TGTGCCAGCAGTAGCGGGGGGAGAAATGAGCAGTTCTTC,CASSSGGRNEQFF
NA,NA,TRBJ2-5,TRBV15,TGTGCCACCAGCAGTTCCACAGGGGCGGGGGGCGGAGAGACCCAGTACTTC,CATSSSTGAGGGETQYF
NA,NA,TRBJ1-1,TRBV7-9,TGTGCCAGCAGCTTACTCGCAGGGGTAAACACTGAAGCTTTCTTT,CASSLLAGVNTEAFF
NA,TRBD1,TRBJ1-1,TRBV10-3,TGTGCCATCGGAAGGGACAGGGGTGGTGAAGCTTTCTTT,CAIGRDRGGEAFF
NA,NA,TRBJ1-1,TRBV5-6,TGTGCCAGCAGCCCCCGCGGGCGCGCCACTGAAGCTTTCTTT,CASSPRGRATEAFF
NA,NA,TRBJ1-1,TRBV18,TGTGCCAGCTCACCGACCAAGGGGGACACTGAAGCTTTCTTT,CASSPTKGDTEAFF
NA,NA,TRBJ2-1,TRBV12-5,TGTGCTAGTGGTTTGGTTATATCAGGAAATGAGCAGTTCTTC,CASGLVISGNEQFF
NA,TRBD1,TRBJ2-1,TRBV9,TGTGCCAGCAGCGTAGGAGGGACAGGGGTCTACAATGAGCAGTTCTTC,CASSVGGTGVYNEQFF
NA,NA,TRBJ1-6,TRBV7-2,TGTGCCAGCAGCTCCAGGCCCCTTAATTCACCCCTCCACTTT,CASSSRPLNSPLHF
once,NA,TRBJ2-7,TRBV7-9,TGTGCCAGCAGCCTTCCCGGTAGCTCCTACGAGCAGTACTTC,CASSLPGSSYEQYF
NA,NA,TRBJ1-6,TRBV21-1,TGTGCCAGCAGCATGACAGTTTATAATTCACCCCTCCACTTT,CASSMTVYNSPLHF
once,TRBD2,TRBJ2-3,TRBV15,TGTGCCTCGAGGCTAGCGGGAGGGGTTGATACGCAGTATTTT,CASRLAGGVDTQYF
NA,NA,TRBJ2-2,TRBV18,TGTGCCAGCTCGCCTATGACAGGAACGAACACCGGGGAGCTGTTTTTT,CASSPMTGTNTGELFF
NA,TRBD2,TRBJ2-1,TRBV7-8,TGTGCCAGCAGCTATCTAGCGGGGGGGCGTAATGAGCAGTTCTTC,CASSYLAGGRNEQFF
NA,NA,TRBJ1-1,TRBV28,TGTGCCAGCAGTTTAGGGGGGGGCGGCAACACTGAAGCTTTCTTT,CASSLGGGGNTEAFF
NA,NA,TRBJ2-2,TRBV19,TGTGCCAGTAGCCCGAGGACATATTCGGGCGGGGAGCTGTTTTTT,CASSPRTYSGGELFF
NA,NA,TRBJ1-4,TRBV18,TGTGCCAGCTCACCCACCCTCGACAGTGCAACTAATGAAAAACTGTTTTTT,CASSPTLDSATNEKLFF
NA,NA,TRBJ1-1,TRBV25-1,TGTGCCAGCAGTGACACGGGCGGGGGAACTGAAGCTTTCTTT,CASSDTGGGTEAFF
few,NA,TRBJ2-7,TRBV4-3,TGCGCCAGCAGCCAAGATTATGGACAGACCTACGAGCAGTACTTC,CASSQDYGQTYEQYF
few,NA,TRBJ1-5,TRBV19,TGTGCCAGTAGTATGGGTACTTTGGCACTACAGCCCCAGCATTTT,CASSMGTLALQPQHF
NA,TRBD1,TRBJ2-7,TRBV7-3,TGTGCCAGCAGCCCCGGACAGGGTCTTACCGAGCAGTACTTC,CASSPGQGLTEQYF
NA,TRBD1,TRBJ2-3,TRBV2,TGTGCCAGCCCGAGGGGGCAAGGCACAGATACGCAGTATTTT,CASPRGQGTDTQYF
once,NA,TRBJ1-2,TRBV2,TGTGCCAGCAGCGAGAACATGGGGGGAGGGGGAGGCTACACCTTC,CASSENMGGGGGYTF
NA,NA,TRBJ2-5,TRBV19,TGTGCCAGTAGGCGGAATGAGGGCGGCGAGACCCAGTACTTC,CASRRNEGGETQYF
NA,NA,TRBJ2-7,TRBV6-1,TGTGCCAGCAGTTTCGAAAGCGGCGCCTCCTACGAGCAGTACTTC,CASSFESGASYEQYF
NA,TRBD1,TRBJ1-1,TRBV19,TGTGCCAGTAGTATTAGTGCCCTCTGGGACAGGGGAAACACTGAAGCTTTCTTT,CASSISALWDRGNTEAFF
NA,TRBD1,TRBJ2-7,TRBV29-1,TGCAGCGTTTCCGGGACAGGGGGTCTCGAGCAGTACTTC,CSVSGTGGLEQYF
NA,TRBD1,TRBJ1-2,TRBV7-9,TGTGCCAGCAGCTTCGGGACAGGGAACTATGGCTACACCTTC,CASSFGTGNYGYTF
NA,NA,TRBJ2-7,TRBV5-6,TGTGCCAGCAGCGACGACAGGGGCGGGAGCGAGCAGTACTTC,CASSDDRGGSEQYF
NA,TRBD1,TRBJ2-1,TRBV6-4,TGTGCCAGCAGTGACTCACCGGGACAGGGATCCAATGAGCAGTTCTTC,CASSDSPGQGSNEQFF
NA,NA,TRBJ1-6,TRBV7-2,TGTGCCAGCTCCGGGGACTTCAAGAATTCACCCCTCCACTTT,CASSGDFKNSPLHF
NA,NA,TRBJ1-4,TRBV4-1,TGCGCCAGCAGCCAAGGGGGAGGTGAAAAACTGTTTTTT,CASSQGGGEKLFF
NA,NA,TRBJ2-3,TRBV5-1,TGCGCCAGCAGAGAAGCTACGCAGTATTTT,CASREATQYF
NA,TRBD1,TRBJ2-1,TRBV28,TGTGCCAGCAGTTTTTTCGGGACAGGGGTGCACAATGAGCAGTTCTTC,CASSFFGTGVHNEQFF
NA,TRBD1,TRBJ1-5,TRBV7-9,TGTGCCAGCAGCGCCGGGACAGGGGACCAGCCCCAGCATTTT,CASSAGTGDQPQHF